The clone carrying this T cell receptor (beta chain) was recorded a few times. What it recognizes is unknown. This record comes from a study of cytomegalovirus exposure and HLA in healthy donors. Study-level information: Of roughly 400 genotyped donors, 75% to 90% grouped in the Caucasian-associated ancestry cluster. General study results and limits: According to reports, the classifier identified cytomegalovirus status with high specificity and sensitivity. Within an earlier analysis, most TCR beta V segments proved productive either about 90% or about 30% of the time.

A multiplex PCR was run with 60 Vbeta primers and 13 Jbeta primers. TCRdb keeps only in-frame clones here, not all; method: immunoSEQ multiplex PCR. This sample has roughly 180,000 clones, with more than 60% found just once. The germline V gene has CDR1 MNHNS and CDR2 SASEGT. Trimming removed 7 bases at V and 4 bases at J, with 10 bases between. CDR3 length: 13 residues. The V gene is TRBV6-1, the J gene TRBJ1-4; D not certain. Sequencing was performed on PBMCs. The TCR originated in a woman aged 35 to 49 in good health and CMV-seropositive. This CDR3 is CASKAASNEKLFF. The CDR3 nucleotides are TGTGCCAGCAAGGCAGCGAGTAATGAAAAACTGTTTTTT.